This TCR beta chain was found in a study of blood T cell repertoires in COVID-19. The CDR3 loop spans 12 amino acids. Germline assignment: CDR1 LNHDA and CDR2 SQIVND (reference sequence). Trimming left V 6 bases short and J 7 bases short, with 9 bases between. In the source study's methods: By means of reference gene primer amplification, nucleated cell counts were estimated. Measured with immunoSEQ multiplex PCR; TCRdb has only the in-frame clones, and not every one. V, J and clone size were drawn from that table, and D and trimming were deduced from the DNA. The sample has around 160,000 clones; 87% are singletons.

The rearrangement uses TRBV19 and TRBJ2-2; D remains unclear. The sequenced sample was peripheral blood. The receptor was derived from a man aged 80 or over with acute or convalescent COVID-19. CDR3 residues: CASRLGFGELFF. The CDR3 nucleotides read TGTGCCAGTAGGCTAGGATTCGGGGAGCTGTTTTTT.